Listed here are 30 T cell receptor beta chains from one sample, sequenced in a study of blood T cell repertoires in COVID-19. Sequencing was performed with immunoSEQ multiplex PCR; in TCRdb, only in-frame clones are kept and a portion is missing. The sample includes about 170,000 clones, around nine tenths of them seen just once. The source material was peripheral blood. The receptors shown here come from a man in his 60s with COVID-19, enrolled during active disease.

The chain carries TRBV6-2 or TRBV6-3 and TRBJ1-1; D unclear. Germline CDR1 and CDR2: MNHEY and SVGEGT. This CDR3 is built from 14 residues. Trimming cost V 0 bases and J 0 bases, with 5 bases left between them. The DNA of the CDR3 is TGTGCCAGCAGTTACTCGGGCTTGAACACTGAAGCTTTCTTT. Its translation is CASSYSGLNTEAFF.

The chain has TRBV28 and TRBJ1-5; D is uncertain. The germline V gene encodes CDR1 MDHEN and CDR2 SYDVKM. The length of the CDR3 is 12 residues. Trimming took off 7 bases at V and 6 bases at J, with 10 bases between the two ends. The CDR3 sequence: CASNIEVQPQHF. CDR3 bases: TGTGCCAGCAATATTGAGGTTCAGCCCCAGCATTTT.

This sequence joins TRBV24-1 and TRBJ2-1; 11 bases are a match to TRBD2. The germline V gene encodes CDR1 KGHDR and CDR2 SFDVKD. The CDR3 has 18 amino acids. V shed 4 bases, J shed 3 bases, and the junction held 10 bases outside the gene matches. In DNA form, the CDR3 reads TGTGCCACCAGTGACTATAGCGGGGGGGGCACCCACTACAATGAGCAGTTCTTC. Its translation is CATSDYSGGGTHYNEQFF.

The chain links TRBV18 to TRBJ1-5, with D maybe TRBD1 (6 bases). The CDR3 extends over 16 amino acids. Germline V lookup: CDR1 KGHSH, CDR2 LQKENI. Trimming removed 0 bases at V and 6 bases at J, with 15 bases between. The CDR3 region has the DNA TGTGCCAGCTCACCACCGGGGGCCAGGGGCACTCAGCCCCAGCATTTT. Translated: CASSPPGARGTQPQHF.

This clone was seen only a few times. The V gene is TRBV4-2, the J gene TRBJ1-4; D unclear. The CDR3 length is 15 residues. Germline values: CDR1 LGHNA, CDR2 YNFKEQ. Trimming took 2 bases from V and 8 from J, leaving 15 bases between them. CDR3 DNA: TGTGCCAGCAGCCAACGCCCGGGCGGAGGGGAAAAACTGTTTTTT. Translated, it gives CASSQRPGGGEKLFF.

The chain has TRBV24-1 and TRBJ2-7; D is undetermined. V dropped 3 bases and J dropped 7 bases, with 18 bases sitting between them. In germline, CDR1 is KGHDR, CDR2 SFDVKD. CDR3 length equals 15 residues. The CDR3 DNA reads TGTGCCACCAGTGATCCCCATCTACCCGGGTTAGAGCAGTACTTC. It codes for CATSDPHLPGLEQYF.

On this clone: The sample carries other DNA sequences with the same CDR3. This chain links TRBV9 with TRBJ2-5; the D is unclear. CDR3 size: 14 residues. The germline CDR1 and CDR2 sequences are SGDLS and YYNGEE. Trimming removed 0 bases at V and 2 bases at J, with 8 bases between. CDR3 protein: CASSVGTAQETQYF. The CDR3 nucleotides read TGTGCCAGCAGCGTAGGCACAGCACAAGAGACCCAGTACTTC.

The chain joins TRBV7-2 to TRBJ1-5; D not resolved. Germline V gene sequence: CDR1 SGHTA, CDR2 FQGNSA. This CDR3 contains 14 residues. V was trimmed by 4 bases and J by 2 bases, leaving 9 bases between them. The CDR3 DNA sequence: TGTGCCAGCAGCTCAGGATTAGGCAATCAGCCCCAGCATTTT. This gives the protein CASSSGLGNQPQHF.

This chain's CDR3 is CASSLQGWSNEKLFF. In DNA, the CDR3 is TGTGCCAGTAGTTTGCAGGGGTGGTCTAATGAAAAACTGTTTTTT. The chain recombines TRBV19 with TRBJ1-4, with D tentatively TRBD1 (6 bases). The CDR3 is 15 residues long. The germline CDR1 and CDR2 sequences are LNHDA and SQIVND (reference sequence). Trimming cost V 5 bases and J 3 bases, with 13 bases left between them.

V usage is TRBV5-5 and J usage is TRBJ2-7; D not resolved. Between the trimmed V and J ends, which lost 3 bases and 2 bases, there was a span of 9 bases. The CDR3 has 13 residues. In germline, CDR1 is SGHKS, CDR2 YYEKEE (reference sequence). CDR3 nucleotides: TGTGCCAGCAGCTATTCCTACCCCTACGAGCAGTACTTC. Protein product: CASSYSYPYEQYF. The entire variable domain, with the rest obtained from reference TRBV5-5 and TRBJ2-7, is as follows: DAGVTQSPTHLIKTRGQQVTLRCSPISGHKSVSWYQQVLGQGPQFIFQYYEKEERGRGNFPDRFSARQFPNYSSELNVNALLLGDSALYLCASSYSYPYEQYFGPGTRLTVT.

This clone appeared many times. The J gene is TRBJ1-5, the V gene TRBV21-1. TRBV21-1 is classified as a pseudogene. The CDR3 sequence is 17 residues long. Here the CDR3 reads CASSKYAPGFPRQPQHF. The CDR3 region has the DNA TGTGCCAGCAGCAAATATGCTCCGGGGTTTCCACGGCAGCCCCAGCATTTT.

The chain uses TRBV19 and TRBJ1-1; D is possibly TRBD1 (5 bases). Germline CDR1 LNHDA, CDR2 SQIVND (reference sequence). CDR3 size: 14 residues. Trimming stripped 5 bases from V and 1 base from J, with 11 bases between. CDR3 in amino acids: CASSVRGGNTEAFF. The CDR3 bases are TGTGCCAGTAGTGTCCGGGGGGGGAACACTGAAGCTTTCTTT.

The V call is TRBV5-1, the J call TRBJ2-1; 13 nucleotides agree with TRBD2. Germline CDR1 SGHRS, CDR2 YFSETQ. The junction had 11 bases not matched to a gene; V was cut back by 2 bases and J by 9 bases. The CDR3 extends over 17 amino acids. CDR3 sequence: CASSFGTSGGAMGEQFF. CDR3 in DNA: TGCGCCAGCAGCTTTGGTACTAGCGGGGGGGCCATGGGTGAGCAGTTCTTC.

This clone is a singleton in its sample. The junction shows a germline mismatch at one end, possibly a read error. V and J are TRBV16 and TRBJ1-1; TRBD1 aligns across 9 bases. CDR1 KGHSY and CDR2 FQNENV come from the germline V gene. This CDR3 is built from 15 residues. CDR3 DNA sequence: TGTGCCAGCAGCAAATCGACAGGGGGGAACACTGAAGCTTTCTTT. Translated, it gives CASSKSTGGNTEAFF.

The chain uses TRBV14 and TRBJ2-1; 13 positions agree with TRBD2. V lost 4 bases and J lost 9; bases outside the gene matches: 6. Germline CDR1 reads SGHDN; CDR2 reads FVKESK. This CDR3 is built from 15 residues. The CDR3 region is CASSPTSGRAVEQFF. CDR3 bases: TGTGCCAGCAGCCCCACTAGCGGGAGGGCCGTTGAGCAGTTCTTC.

This sequence joins TRBV10-2 and TRBJ2-3; 9 nucleotides match TRBD1. CDR1 is WSHSY, CDR2 SAAADI, per germline. V was clipped by 7 bases and J by 1 base; unmatched bases: 6. This CDR3 is 15 amino acids long. Here the CDR3 reads CASISRTGGTDTQYF. The CDR3 coding sequence is TGCGCCAGCATCTCACGGACAGGGGGCACAGATACGCAGTATTTT.

CDR3 sequence: CASSLVSGAGDTQYF. The CDR3, as DNA: TGTGCCAGCAGCTTAGTTTCGGGAGCCGGAGATACGCAGTATTTT. This chain links TRBV7-2 with TRBJ2-3; D possibly corresponds to TRBD2 (6 bases). The V gene lost 1 base and the J gene lost 5 bases, with 13 bases spanning the gap. CDR1 and CDR2 (germline): SGHTA, FQGNSA. This CDR3 is 15 amino acids long. The full variable domain, with the rest looked up from reference TRBV7-2 and TRBJ2-3, is GAGVSQSPSNKVTEKGKDVELRCDPISGHTALYWYRQSLGQGLEFLIYFQGNSAPDKSGLPSDRFSAERTGGSVSTLTIQRTQQEDSAVYLCASSLVSGAGDTQYFGPGTRLTVL.

This clone has a count of ten or more. The rearrangement joins TRBV2 to TRBJ1-4; no clear D gene. This CDR3 comprises 15 residues. V was trimmed by 4 bases and J by 4 bases, leaving 13 bases between them. Germline-derived CDR1 and CDR2 are SNHLY and FYNNEI. The CDR3 reads CASSGLAASNEKLFF. CDR3 DNA: TGTGCCAGCAGTGGATTGGCAGCGAGTAATGAAAAACTGTTTTTT.

This chain joins TRBV30 and TRBJ1-3; no reliable D call. Per germline, CDR1 GTSNPN and CDR2 SVGIG (reference sequence). V was trimmed by 0 bases and J by 4 bases, leaving 13 bases between them. The CDR3 has 15 residues. CDR3 loop: CAWSVSGLLGNTIYF. CDR3 coding DNA: TGTGCCTGGAGTGTTTCGGGTTTGCTCGGAAACACCATATATTTT. Together with reference TRBV30 and TRBJ1-3, the CDR3 gives the full variable domain: SQTIHQWPATLVQPVGSPLSLECTVEGTSNPNLYWYRQAAGRGLQLLFYSVGIGQISSEVPQNLSASRPQDRQFILSSKKLLLSDSGFYLCAWSVSGLLGNTIYFGEGSWLTVV.

The V and J genes are TRBV6-1 and TRBJ1-6; no reliable D call. Trimming shortened V by 4 bases and J by 7 bases, and 20 bases separated the two germline ends. Germline loops: CDR1 MNHNS, CDR2 SASEGT. This CDR3 is built from 17 residues. CDR3 protein: CASSATLSWAGNSPLHF. In DNA, the CDR3 is TGTGCCAGCAGTGCCACCCTGAGCTGGGCCGGCAATTCACCCCTCCACTTT.

The V gene is TRBV15, the J gene TRBJ2-7; 7 bases map to TRBD2. With V trimmed by 1 base and J by 1 base, 7 bases remained unmatched. The germline gives CDR1 LNHNV, CDR2 YYDKDF (reference sequence). The CDR3 is made up of 16 amino acids. The CDR3 loop is CATSRAKGLQSYEQYF. The CDR3 bases are TGTGCCACCAGCAGAGCCAAGGGACTACAGTCCTACGAGCAGTACTTC.

V usage is TRBV27 and J usage is TRBJ2-1; 7 bases align to TRBD1. The V gene's germline CDR1 is MNHEY and CDR2 SMNVEV (reference sequence). The CDR3 spans 18 residues. With 7 bases clipped from V and 2 bases from J, the junction kept 17 bases outside the gene matches. CDR3 loop: CASIVSKNRGPAYNEQFF. The CDR3 bases are TGTGCCAGCATCGTATCCAAAAACAGGGGACCGGCCTACAATGAGCAGTTCTTC.

There are a few counts of this clone. The gene calls are TRBV19 and TRBJ1-4, with D uncertain. Trimming removed 2 bases at V and 4 bases at J, with 5 bases between. CDR1 LNHDA and CDR2 SQIVND come from the germline V gene (reference sequence). This CDR3 region has 13 residues. CDR3 nucleotide sequence: TGTGCCAGTAGTATACGGTTTAATGAAAAACTGTTTTTT. Its translation is CASSIRFNEKLFF.

This sequence joins TRBV6-6 and TRBJ1-6, with a possible D match to TRBD1 (6 bases). Germline loops: CDR1 MNHNY, CDR2 SVGAGI (reference sequence). Trimming pared 2 bases from V and 7 bases from J, leaving 9 bases between. This CDR3 region has 14 residues. The CDR3 loop is CASSYGQGNSPLHF. The DNA for the CDR3 is TGTGCCAGCAGTTACGGGCAGGGGAATTCACCCCTCCACTTT.

This clone was observed once. The rearrangement joins TRBV5-4 to TRBJ1-4; no definite D call. CDR3 size: 14 residues. The ends were cut back, 4 bases at V and 8 bases at J, with 15 bases in the middle. Germline-derived CDR1 and CDR2 are SGHNT and YYREEE (reference sequence). The CDR3 region is CASSPGGPGEKLFF. The CDR3 DNA follows: TGTGCCAGCAGCCCGGGAGGGCCTGGGGAAAAACTGTTTTTT.

V and J are TRBV4-1 and TRBJ1-5; possible D gene TRBD1, 5 bases. Trimming removed 0 bases at V and 7 bases at J, with 13 bases between. This CDR3 comprises 15 residues. Per germline, CDR1 MGHRA and CDR2 YSYEKL. CDR3 region: CASSQDKGEGQPQHF. The DNA for the CDR3 is TGCGCCAGCAGCCAAGATAAAGGGGAAGGGCAGCCCCAGCATTTT.

The chain employs TRBV7-2 and TRBJ2-7, with D maybe TRBD2 (6 bases). Germline values: CDR1 SGHTA, CDR2 FQGNSA. CDR3 length: 13 amino acids. Trimming shortened V by 3 bases and J by 3 bases, and 9 bases separated the two germline ends. The CDR3 nucleotides are TGTGCCAGCAGCTTTAGGGGAGGCTACGAGCAGTACTTC. It translates to CASSFRGGYEQYF.

The chain carries TRBV29-1 and TRBJ1-1; 9 bases map to TRBD1. V lost 5 bases and J lost 2; bases outside the gene matches: 6. The CDR3 spans 14 residues. Germline lookup yields CDR1 SQVTM and CDR2 ANQGSEA. The CDR3 is CSVTGGISNTEAFF. CDR3 DNA: TGCAGCGTTACAGGGGGCATTTCCAACACTGAAGCTTTCTTT. Variable domain in full (rest from reference TRBV29-1 and TRBJ1-1): SAVISQKPSRDICQRGTSLTIQCQVDSQVTMMFWYRQQPGQSLTLIATANQGSEATYESGFVIDKFPISRPNLTFSTLTVSNMSPEDSSIYLCSVTGGISNTEAFFGQGTRLTVV.

The rearrangement joins TRBV7-9 to TRBJ2-1; a weak D match, TRBD1 (6 bases). This CDR3 comprises 13 residues. Per germline, CDR1 SEHNR and CDR2 FQNEAQ (reference sequence). V was shortened by 5 bases and J by 9 bases, with 14 bases between the two germline ends. As DNA, the CDR3 is TGTGCCAGCAGCAGCACAGGGTTCAGTGAGCAGTTCTTC. Translation: CASSSTGFSEQFF.

As regards this clone: The sample holds other DNA sequences that translate to the same CDR3. The chain carries TRBV24-1 and TRBJ1-2; the D is unclear. Germline-derived CDR1 and CDR2 are KGHDR and SFDVKD. Between the trimmed V and J ends, which lost 4 bases and 4 bases, there was a span of 3 bases. The CDR3 length is 11 residues. CDR3: CATSDRYGYTF. In nucleotides, the CDR3 is TGTGCCACCAGTGACCGCTATGGCTACACCTTC.